This TCR beta chain comes out of a study of T cell responses to AZD1222 COVID-19 vaccine. As to this clone: The antigen remains undetermined.

The protocol was immunoSEQ multiplex PCR, while the TCRdb copy is restricted to in-frame clones and leaves out a portion. This sample has 110,000 to 150,000 clones, with more than 80% found just once. General study findings and limits: The donors showed a predominance of white British ancestry and of females, with possible underestimation of clonal diversity. Spike-specific TCR breadth and depth were elevated following two AZD1222 doses.

This TCR derives from an adult in good health. The material sequenced was peripheral blood, taken on day 0 of AZD1222 vaccination.

CDR3 in DNA: TGTGCCAGCAGCTTGGTGGGAGATGGGGGCAATGAGCAGTTCTTC. Amino acid sequence: CASSLVGDGGNEQFF. The chain couples TRBV7-3 to TRBJ2-1; possibly TRBD1 or TRBD2 for D (5 bases each). The CDR3 loop spans 15 amino acids. Germline V gives CDR1 SGHTA, CDR2 FQGTGA. Trimming stripped 3 bases from V and 6 bases from J, with 15 bases between. The complete variable domain, with remaining parts taken from reference TRBV7-3 and TRBJ2-1, reads GAGVSQTPSNKVTEKGKYVELRCDPISGHTALYWYRQSLGQGPEFLIYFQGTGAADDSGLPNDRFFAVRPEGSVSTLKIQRTERGDSAVYLCASSLVGDGGNEQFFGPGTRLTVL.